The 10 T cell receptor beta chains in this list originate from one sample, sequenced in a study of a mutant IDH1 vaccine in newly diagnosed glioma. For these TCRs, the target antigens are not known. The time point: week 23, last vaccination. One vaccine dose held 300 ug of mutant IDH1 20-mer peptide and came with topical imiquimod. Profiled with immunoSEQ multiplex PCR; TCRdb holds only in-frame clones, not every one. The table has 9,500 to 12,000 clones, roughly 88% seen once; the top ten hold around 4.9%. This specimen consisted of PBMCs, obtained from a glioma patient whose treatment included an IDH1 peptide vaccine. The origin of the receptors is a middle-aged woman with glioma. Some clones in this sample may be carry-over from other donors' samples.

The chain links TRBV5-1 to TRBJ1-4; TRBD1 is a possible D gene (5 bases). Per germline, CDR1 SGHRS and CDR2 YFSETQ. The ends were cut back, 5 bases at V and 5 bases at J, with 16 bases in the middle. This CDR3 is built from 15 residues. In DNA, the CDR3 is TGCGCCAGCAGAAAGGGTGGGGCCAAGAATGAAAAACTGTTTTTT. Translating it yields CASRKGGAKNEKLFF.

The genes are TRBV6-1 and TRBJ2-7; D call uncertain. CDR1 is MNHNS and CDR2 is SASEGT in the germline V gene. Trimming took 2 bases from V and 3 from J, leaving 11 bases between them. CDR3 size: 14 residues. This CDR3 reads CASSESPFFYEQYF. In DNA, the CDR3 is TGTGCCAGCAGTGAATCCCCCTTTTTCTACGAGCAGTACTTC.

The V gene is TRBV6-5, the J gene TRBJ1-5; D gene ambiguous. The CDR3 runs to 13 residues. Germline V CDR1 and CDR2: MNHEY, SVGAGI. Trimming removed 5 bases from V and 3 bases from J, with 8 bases in between. The CDR3 DNA reads TGTGCCAGCAGTGAGGAGCACAATCAGCCCCAGCATTTT. Translating it yields CASSEEHNQPQHF.

The chain is built from TRBV30 and TRBJ1-2; D gene ambiguous. Germline lookup yields CDR1 GTSNPN and CDR2 SVGIG (reference sequence). The CDR3 extends over 11 amino acids. Trimming shortened V by 4 bases and J by 8 bases, and 11 bases separated the two germline ends. CDR3 DNA sequence: TGTGCCTGGACCACGAACGGCGGCTACACCTTC. Amino acid sequence: CAWTTNGGYTF.

This clone was detected only once. V gene TRBV6-5 combines with J gene TRBJ2-7; 8 positions agree with TRBD1. Trimming at V came to 2 bases and at J to 7 bases, leaving 10 bases not matched to a gene. The germline CDR1 and CDR2 sequences are MNHEY and SVGAGI. The CDR3 has 15 amino acids. The CDR3 loop is CASSYRRAGGGEQYF. In nucleotides, the CDR3 is TGTGCCAGCAGTTACAGGCGGGCAGGGGGCGGGGAGCAGTACTTC.

The V and J genes are TRBV18 and TRBJ1-1, with D perhaps matching TRBD1 (5 bases). Trimming removed 2 bases at V and 3 bases at J, with 10 bases between. In germline, CDR1 is KGHSH, CDR2 LQKENI. This CDR3 spans 14 amino acids. CDR3 amino acids: CASSPFGGDTEAFF. CDR3 sequence (DNA): TGTGCCAGCTCACCATTTGGGGGGGACACTGAAGCTTTCTTT. Based on the CDR3 plus reference TRBV18 and TRBJ1-1, the full variable domain is NAGVMQNPRHLVRRRGQEARLRCSPMKGHSHVYWYRQLPEEGLKFMVYLQKENIIDESGMPKERFSAEFPKEGPSILRIQQVVRGDSAAYFCASSPFGGDTEAFFGQGTRLTVV.

The CDR3 DNA reads TGTGCCAGCAGTTGGGACTACTTTGTCGGGGAGCTGTTTTTT. Protein: CASSWDYFVGELFF. V and J are TRBV28 and TRBJ2-2; TRBD2 matches at 7 bases. The CDR3 covers 14 residues. Germline V CDR1 and CDR2: MDHEN, SYDVKM. V lost 4 bases and J lost 7; bases outside the gene matches: 6.

This clone was seen just once. At the DNA level, this CDR3 is encoded by other sequences in the same sample as well. This rearrangement joins TRBV9 to TRBJ1-5; D possibly corresponds to TRBD1 (5 bases). V gave up 0 bases and J gave up 6 bases, with 10 bases separating them. Germline values: CDR1 SGDLS, CDR2 YYNGEE. This CDR3 region has 14 residues. CDR3 in DNA: TGTGCCAGCAGCGTAGATGGGGCGGGTCAGCCCCAGCATTTT. Translated, it gives CASSVDGAGQPQHF.

V usage is TRBV5-8 and J usage is TRBJ2-3; no clear D gene. The germline V gene has CDR1 SGHTS and CDR2 YDEGEE. The CDR3 covers 11 residues. Trimming shortened V by 9 bases and J by 3 bases, and 8 bases separated the two germline ends. CDR3 sequence: CATSSTDTQYF. CDR3 DNA sequence: TGTGCCACCTCCAGTACAGATACGCAGTATTTT.

This chain links TRBV10-3 with TRBJ2-7; the D gene is possibly TRBD1 (6 bases). The length of the CDR3 is 11 residues. Trimming took 10 bases from V and 4 from J, leaving 11 bases between them. CDR1 is ENHRY, CDR2 SYGVKD, per germline. DNA for the CDR3: TGTGCCACCTCAGGGGCATACGAGCAGTACTTC. This encodes CATSGAYEQYF.